This T cell receptor (beta chain) was retrieved from a study of radiotherapy plus CTLA-4 blockade in lung cancer (dated by TCRdb to between 2017 and 2018). Turning to the overall study: Among the enrolled patients, roughly 19% had an objective response, and 25% to 35% reached disease control. Broader findings and caveats from the paper: The strongest predictors of response were reported to be early dynamic shifts in blood T cell clones along with a rise in serum interferon-beta following radiation. After treatment with radiotherapy and ipilimumab, TCR clones that came from tumors expanded in the peripheral blood.

The study evaluated CTLA-4 blockade (ipilimumab) given together with focal radiation therapy in patients who had chemo-refractory metastatic non-small-cell lung cancer. V is reduced by 7 bases and J by 0 bases, leaving a spacing of 9 bases between them. The germline V gene (reference sequence) specifies LNHDA as CDR1 and SQIVND as CDR2. The CDR3 covers 14 residues, taking in both the cysteine and the phenylalanine. Only the CDR3 DNA stays, 42 bases, in frame from base 1. Libraries came from the immunoSEQ multiplex PCR assay. The table was pulled from immuneACCESS by TCRdb, which kept in-frame rearrangements only. Such tables lose some clones; where checked, under half of the loss comes from unresolved V genes, and the rest has no known cause. This sample comprises more than 40,000 clones, 60% to 70% of them detected only once. The ten largest make up 20% to 30% of the sample. For this clone: The antigen this receptor binds is unknown. Base quality data are lacking; no much larger clone is found one base away.

The TCR sequence derives from a human donor with non-small cell lung cancer who had a partial response to radiotherapy plus ipilimumab. This chain is built from TRBV19 and TRBJ1-4; TRBD1 is perhaps the D gene, given 6 matching bases. The specimen was peripheral blood, collected from a patient treated with radiotherapy plus ipilimumab. Here the CDR3 is given as CASKGDATNEKLFF. The DNA reads TGTGCCAGTAAGGGGGATGCAACTAATGAAAAACTGTTTTTT.